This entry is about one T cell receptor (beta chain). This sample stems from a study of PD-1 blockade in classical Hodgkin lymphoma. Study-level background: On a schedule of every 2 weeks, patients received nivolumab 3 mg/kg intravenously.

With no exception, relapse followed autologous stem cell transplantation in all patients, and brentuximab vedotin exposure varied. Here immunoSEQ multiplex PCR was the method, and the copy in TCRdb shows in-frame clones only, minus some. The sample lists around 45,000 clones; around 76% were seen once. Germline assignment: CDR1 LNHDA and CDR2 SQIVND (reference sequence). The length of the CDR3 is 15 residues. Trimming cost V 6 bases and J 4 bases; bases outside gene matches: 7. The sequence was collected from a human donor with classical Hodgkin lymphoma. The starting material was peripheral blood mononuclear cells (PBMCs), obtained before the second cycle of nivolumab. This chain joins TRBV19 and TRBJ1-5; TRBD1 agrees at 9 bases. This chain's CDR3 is CASRRQGTGNQPQHF. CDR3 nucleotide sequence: TGTGCCAGTAGGCGGCAAGGGACAGGGAATCAGCCCCAGCATTTT.